This T cell receptor (beta chain) was captured by sequencing in a study of tissue T cells after allogeneic stem cell transplantation. Sequencing used immunoSEQ multiplex PCR; TCRdb keeps in-frame clones, though not all of them. The sample lists roughly 4,200 clones, roughly 64% occurring once. This CDR3 region has 13 residues. CDR1 SGHTA and CDR2 FQGNSA come from the germline V gene. V gave up 5 bases and J gave up 3 bases, with 9 bases separating them. The TCR originated in a female donor of 60 years or more with lung cancer. The chain carries TRBV7-2 and TRBJ2-3; D is undetermined. The sample consisted of tissue from the esophagus, taken at autopsy. CDR3 residues: CASSQIGTDTQYF. As DNA, the CDR3 is TGTGCCAGCAGCCAAATAGGGACAGATACGCAGTATTTT.